This passage covers 6 T cell receptor beta chains from one sample sequenced in a study of T cells after yellow fever vaccination. TCRdb re-derived calls from the 5' RACE reads in MiXCR, one entry per CDR3 protein. The sample consists of about 340,000 distinct CDR3 sequences, under 5% of them appearing once. The starting material was PBMCs, obtained 5 days after the yellow fever booster vaccination. The receptors stem from a man between 18 and 29 years old who received the YFV17D yellow fever vaccine.

This clonotype was seen repeatedly, ten times or more. The gene calls are TRBV5-1 and TRBJ2-2; a weak D match, TRBD2 (5 bases). The CDR3 runs 13 residues. Germline V gene sequence: CDR1 SGHRS, CDR2 YFSETQ. Trimming stripped 4 bases from V and 3 bases from J, with 7 bases between. CDR3 amino acids: CASSVDYTGELFF. The CDR3, as DNA: TGCGCCAGCAGCGTGGACTACACCGGGGAGCTGTTTTTT.

This sequence joins TRBV14 and TRBJ1-1, with D unresolved. V lost 0 bases and J 12 bases, leaving 14 bases between the germline ends. Germline V gene sequence: CDR1 SGHDN, CDR2 FVKESK. The length of the CDR3 is 13 residues. CDR3 sequence: CASSQDERGVTFF. In DNA form, the CDR3 reads TGTGCCAGCAGCCAAGATGAACGGGGAGTGACTTTCTTT. Together with reference TRBV14 and TRBJ1-1, the CDR3 gives the full variable domain: EAGVTQFPSHSVIEKGQTVTLRCDPISGHDNLYWYRRVMGKEIKFLLHFVKESKQDESGMPNNRFLAERTGGTYSTLKVQPAELEDSGVYFCASSQDERGVTFFGQGTRLTVV.

This clonotype was observed at least ten times. Sequence at one end of the junction differs from germline and may be a read error. J is TRBJ1-1 and V is TRBV5-1; weak D call: TRBD1 (5 bases). The CDR3 is 13 residues long. Germline CDR1 reads SGHRS; CDR2 reads YFSETQ. The chain's CDR3 is CASSSGQNTEAFF. The CDR3 DNA is TGTGCCAGCAGTTCCGGACAGAACACTGAAGCTTTCTTT.

This clonotype was seen only a few times. The chain joins TRBV7-9 to TRBJ2-1; TRBD2 matches at 9 bases. This CDR3 contains 16 residues. Germline lookup yields CDR1 SEHNR and CDR2 FQNEAQ (reference sequence). V lost 3 bases and J lost 6; bases outside the gene matches: 9. CDR3 in amino acids: CASSLGPAGGLNEQFF. The CDR3 DNA follows: TGTGCCAGCAGCTTGGGGCCCGCGGGGGGGCTCAATGAGCAGTTCTTC.

This clonotype was seen many times. The J gene is TRBJ1-2, the V gene TRBV6-2 or TRBV6-3; 7 bases map to TRBD1. V shed 5 bases, J shed 7 bases, and the junction held 7 bases outside the gene matches. The CDR3 runs 13 residues. Per germline, CDR1 MNHEY and CDR2 SVGEGT. The CDR3 coding sequence is TGTGCCAGCAGTGATGACAGGGCATTTGGCTACACCTTC. Translated: CASSDDRAFGYTF.

This clonotype was found a few times. V usage is TRBV7-2 and J usage is TRBJ2-7; no definite D call. Trimming cost V 5 bases and J 5 bases, with 10 bases left between them. The germline CDR1 and CDR2 sequences are SGHTA and FQGNSA. This CDR3 has 12 residues. The CDR3 DNA is TGTGCCAGCAGCCAGTACCTGAACGAGCAGTACTTC. Amino acids: CASSQYLNEQYF.